Each of the 12 T cell receptor beta chains below was sequenced from the same sample in a study of radiation and T cells in renal cell carcinoma. The table came from immunoSEQ multiplex PCR; TCRdb's copy has only in-frame clones and leaves some out. Among about 49,000 clones, 65% to 90% were seen once, and the ten largest hold 25% to 35%. Regarding time point: baseline pretreatment blood. Documented treatment: 15 Gy SBRT to primary tumor, nephrectomy 4 weeks later. The source was blood, collected from a patient whose treatment included radiotherapy and nephrectomy. All receptors derive from a woman in her 70s with renal cell carcinoma.

There are a few counts of this clone. The V gene is TRBV12-2, the J gene TRBJ1-4; the tabulated D call, TRBD1, remains unverified against the DNA. TRBV12-2 has pseudogene status. The CDR3 sequence is 15 residues long. The DNA for the CDR3 is TGTGCAAGTCGCCCACCCTCCGGACAGGATGAAAAACTGTTTTTT. Its translation: CASRPPSGQDEKLFF.

This clone has just one count. The V call is TRBV6-5, the J call TRBJ2-1; D is unresolved. Germline assignment: CDR1 MNHEY and CDR2 SVGAGI. The V end was cut by 5 bases, the J end by 7 bases, with 15 bases between. This CDR3 comprises 14 residues. The CDR3 region is CASSEPRLGNEQFF. The CDR3 bases are TGTGCCAGCAGTGAACCACGGTTAGGGAATGAGCAGTTCTTC.

The J gene is TRBJ2-3, the V gene TRBV20-1; D is ambiguous. Germline values: CDR1 DFQATT, CDR2 SNEGSKA (reference sequence). V shed 5 bases and J shed 4 bases, with 7 bases lying between them. CDR3 length equals 11 residues. This chain's CDR3 is CSAPLPDTQYF. The CDR3 DNA reads as TGCAGTGCTCCACTGCCAGATACGCAGTATTTT.

The chain joins TRBV2 to TRBJ2-5, with 9 bases matching TRBD2. The J call is in doubt because the DNA end fits TRBJ2-7 better. Germline V gives CDR1 SNHLY, CDR2 FYNNEI. CDR3 size: 15 residues. The CDR3: CASSGMTSGLVEQYF. CDR3 nucleotides: TGTGCCAGCAGTGGAATGACTAGCGGCCTAGTCGAGCAGTACTTC.

The chain is built from TRBV12-5 and TRBJ2-1; D may be TRBD1 (5 bases). The CDR3 length is 17 residues. Per the germline V gene, CDR1 is LGHNT and CDR2 is FRNRAP. The V gene lost 0 bases and the J gene lost 2 bases, with 14 bases spanning the gap. The CDR3 region is CASGLVLGAGAYNEQFF. DNA of the CDR3: TGTGCTAGTGGTTTGGTATTAGGGGCCGGAGCCTACAATGAGCAGTTCTTC.

The chain uses TRBV4-3 and TRBJ2-1; 9 bases match TRBD1. The CDR3 length is 15 residues. Per the germline V gene, CDR1 is LGHNA and CDR2 is YSLEER. The junction had 5 bases not matched to a gene; V was cut back by 4 bases and J by 4 bases. The CDR3 sequence is CASSLGGQGYNEQFF. The CDR3, as DNA: TGCGCCAGCAGCCTAGGAGGACAGGGGTACAATGAGCAGTTCTTC.

The chain is built from TRBV28 and TRBJ1-2; perhaps TRBD1 as D (5 bases). This CDR3 is 14 amino acids long. Germline V gene sequence: CDR1 MDHEN, CDR2 SYDVKM. Trimming took 6 bases from V and 3 from J, leaving 14 bases between them. In DNA form, the CDR3 reads TGTGCCAGCAGACTCGGGACCCAGCACTATGGCTACACCTTC. Protein sequence: CASRLGTQHYGYTF.

The table lists this clone with a count of one. The genes are TRBV7-9 and TRBJ2-7, with a possible D match to TRBD2 (7 bases). The germline V and J ends were trimmed by 0 bases and 0 bases, with 12 bases remaining between them. The CDR3 runs 16 residues. CDR1 and CDR2 (germline): SEHNR, FQNEAQ (reference sequence). CDR3 nucleotide sequence: TGTGCCAGCAGCTTAGCCGTCGCGGGGGCCTCCTACGAGCAGTACTTC. This encodes CASSLAVAGASYEQYF.

The chain couples TRBV13 to TRBJ1-1, with D maybe TRBD1 (5 bases). The V gene lost 1 base and the J gene lost 8 bases, with 11 bases spanning the gap. CDR3 length equals 13 residues. Germline CDR1 reads PRHDT; CDR2 reads FYEKMQ (reference sequence). CDR3 amino acids: CASSLAPGSEAFF. CDR3 bases: TGTGCCAGCAGCTTAGCCCCAGGGTCAGAAGCTTTCTTT.

The chain joins TRBV6-5 to TRBJ2-1; weak D call: TRBD1 (6 bases). The CDR3 sequence is 13 residues long. V lost 1 base to trimming and J lost 7 bases, with 8 bases between them. CDR1 and CDR2 (germline): MNHEY, SVGAGI. CDR3 bases: TGTGCCAGCAGTTACTATCAGGGGAATGAGCAGTTCTTC. This gives the protein CASSYYQGNEQFF.

The chain has TRBV7-3 and TRBJ1-1; D may be TRBD1 (6 bases). V was pared by 6 bases and J by 3 bases, with 14 bases between. CDR3 length: 14 residues. Germline V gene data show CDR1 as SGHTA and CDR2 as FQGTGA. CDR3 nucleotides: TGTGCCAGCAGTTTGAATGGGGGGCACACTGAAGCTTTCTTT. It yields the protein CASSLNGGHTEAFF.

V is TRBV7-3 and J is TRBJ2-3; tentative D call: TRBD2 (6 bases). Trimming took 3 bases from V and 4 from J, leaving 14 bases between them. The CDR3 length is 15 residues. CDR1 and CDR2 from the germline V gene are SGHTA and FQGTGA. CDR3 sequence reads: CASSFLAGLPDTQYF. The CDR3 nucleotides read TGTGCCAGCAGCTTTCTCGCGGGGTTACCAGATACGCAGTATTTT.